One sample yielded the 10 T cell receptor beta chains listed below, sequenced in a study of OX40 agonist ivuxolimab in advanced cancers. Produced via immunoSEQ multiplex PCR; TCRdb's table is partial and in-frame only. Of fewer than 95,000 clones listed, more than 80% are singletons. The material sequenced was CD4+ or CD8+ T cells sorted from blood, taken in a trial of the OX40 agonist ivuxolimab. The receptors derive from an adult with an advanced solid tumor such as melanoma, head and neck, liver or kidney cancer.

This chain links TRBV6-1 with TRBJ1-1; no clear D. The CDR3 is made up of 13 amino acids. Trimming removed 4 bases at V and 3 bases at J, with 9 bases between. In germline, CDR1 is MNHNS, CDR2 SASEGT. DNA for the CDR3: TGTGCCAGCAGTGCAACAGCGGACACTGAAGCTTTCTTT. Translating it yields CASSATADTEAFF.

The CDR3 bases are TGCGCCAGCAGCTTCGGGTTAGCCTATGGCTACACCTTC. Its translation: CASSFGLAYGYTF. The chain employs TRBV5-1 and TRBJ1-2; D not certain. CDR1 SGHRS and CDR2 YFSETQ come from the germline V gene. This CDR3 contains 13 residues. The V and J ends lost 2 bases and 4 bases respectively, with 9 bases between them.

The rearrangement uses TRBV10-3 and TRBJ2-5, with TRBD2 matching 7 bases. In germline, CDR1 is ENHRY, CDR2 SYGVKD. CDR3 length equals 15 residues. With 4 bases clipped from V and 5 bases from J, the junction kept 10 bases outside the gene matches. In DNA form, the CDR3 reads TGTGCCATCAGTGCTGCCCAGGCCGGGGGGGAGACCCAGTACTTC. Its protein product is CAISAAQAGGETQYF.

The genes are TRBV19 and TRBJ1-4; TRBD1 might be the D (5 bases). The germline gives CDR1 LNHDA, CDR2 SQIVND (reference sequence). This CDR3 is 15 amino acids long. V was cut by 9 bases and J by 5 bases, with 19 bases left in between. For the CDR3, the DNA is TGTGCCAGCAGGCAGGGCGGGGCCCACAATGAAAAACTGTTTTTT. It encodes CASRQGGAHNEKLFF.

The rearrangement links TRBV6-5 to TRBJ2-7; 7 bases are a match to TRBD1. The germline gives CDR1 MNHEY, CDR2 SVGAGI. This CDR3 is 15 amino acids long. V trimming: 0 bases; J trimming: 2 bases; junction bases outside the gene matches: 4. Written as DNA, the CDR3 is TGTGCCAGCAGTTACTCGGTGACAGGGCCCTACGAGCAGTACTTC. It encodes CASSYSVTGPYEQYF.

The J gene is TRBJ1-1, the V gene TRBV21-1. TRBV21-1 counts as a pseudogene. The CDR3 sequence is 13 residues long. As DNA, the CDR3 is TGTGCCAGCATAGGCCTCCTGAACACTGAAGCTTTCTTT. It codes for CASIGLLNTEAFF.

The rearrangement links TRBV6-1 to TRBJ2-7, with a tentative D call TRBD2 (7 bases). CDR3 length: 16 amino acids. In germline, CDR1 is MNHNS, CDR2 SASEGT. Deletions cut 0 bases from V and 6 bases from J, with 18 bases between. The CDR3 loop is CASSEARGGLHGEQYF. The CDR3 region has the DNA TGTGCCAGCAGTGAAGCAAGGGGGGGCCTCCATGGCGAGCAGTACTTC.

Concerning this clone: The identical CDR3 is also encoded by other nucleotide sequences in the sample. The V and J genes are TRBV5-1 and TRBJ1-1; 7 bases match TRBD1. The V gene's germline CDR1 is SGHRS and CDR2 YFSETQ. The CDR3 is 14 residues long. J lost 2 bases, V lost 1 base, and 2 bases had no gene match. CDR3 DNA sequence: TGCGCCAGCAGCTTGACAGGGGCAAACACTGAAGCTTTCTTT. It specifies CASSLTGANTEAFF.

The chain links TRBV11-3 to TRBJ1-1, with D unresolved. The CDR3 length is 14 residues. Germline CDR1 SGHNT, CDR2 YENEEA. V was trimmed by 0 bases and J by 0 bases, leaving 5 bases between them. CDR3 DNA sequence: TGTGCCAGCAGCTTAGACAGGTTGAACACTGAAGCTTTCTTT. Its protein is CASSLDRLNTEAFF.

V gene TRBV7-2 combines with J gene TRBJ2-1, with D maybe TRBD2 (5 bases). The CDR3 totals 11 residues. The germline gives CDR1 SGHTA, CDR2 FQGNSA. V was cut by 4 bases and J by 10 bases, with 8 bases left in between. CDR3 DNA: TGTGCCAGCAGCTCGGGAAGCGAGCAGTTCTTC. Translation gives CASSSGSEQFF.